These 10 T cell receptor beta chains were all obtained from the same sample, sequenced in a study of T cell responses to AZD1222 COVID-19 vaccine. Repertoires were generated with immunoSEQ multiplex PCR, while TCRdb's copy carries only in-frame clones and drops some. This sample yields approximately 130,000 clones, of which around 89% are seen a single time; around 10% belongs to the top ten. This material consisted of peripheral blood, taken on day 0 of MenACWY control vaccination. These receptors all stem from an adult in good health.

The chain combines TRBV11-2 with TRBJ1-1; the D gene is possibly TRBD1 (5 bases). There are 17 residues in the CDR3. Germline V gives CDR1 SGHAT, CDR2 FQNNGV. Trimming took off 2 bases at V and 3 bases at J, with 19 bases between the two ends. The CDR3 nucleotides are TGTGCCAGCAGCTTAACCCCCCAGGGCAAGAAGGACACTGAAGCTTTCTTT. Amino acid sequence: CASSLTPQGKKDTEAFF. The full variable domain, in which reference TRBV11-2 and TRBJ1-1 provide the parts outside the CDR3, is EAGVAQSPRYKIIEKRQSVAFWCNPISGHATLYWYQQILGQGPKLLIQFQNNGVVDDSQLPKDRFSAERLKGVDSTLKIQPAKLEDSAVYLCASSLTPQGKKDTEAFFGQGTRLTVV.

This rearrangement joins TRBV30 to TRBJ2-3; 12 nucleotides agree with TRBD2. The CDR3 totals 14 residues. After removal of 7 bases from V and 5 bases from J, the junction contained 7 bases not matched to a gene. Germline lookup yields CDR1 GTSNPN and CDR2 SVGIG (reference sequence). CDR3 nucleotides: TGTGCCTTCTCCCTAGCGGGAGGGGTAGATACGCAGTATTTT. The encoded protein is CAFSLAGGVDTQYF. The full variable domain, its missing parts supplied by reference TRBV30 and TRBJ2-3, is SQTIHQWPATLVQPVGSPLSLECTVEGTSNPNLYWYRQAAGRGLQLLFYSVGIGQISSEVPQNLSASRPQDRQFILSSKKLLLSDSGFYLCAFSLAGGVDTQYFGPGTRLTVL.

The CDR3 sequence: CASSQGWTGSEQFF. CDR3 sequence (DNA): TGTGCCAGCAGCCAAGGATGGACCGGTAGTGAGCAGTTCTTC. This chain joins TRBV4-2 and TRBJ2-1; no clear D gene. The CDR3 is made up of 14 amino acids. The ends were cut back, 1 base at V and 9 bases at J, with 13 bases in the middle. Germline CDR1 reads LGHNA; CDR2 reads YNFKEQ.

The CDR3 sequence: CASSLPGGQGGPQPQHF. The CDR3 DNA sequence: TGTGCCAGCAGTTTACCCGGAGGACAGGGTGGTCCTCAGCCCCAGCATTTT. The rearrangement uses TRBV28 and TRBJ1-5, with TRBD1 identical over 8 bases. This CDR3 contains 17 residues. The germline V gene has CDR1 MDHEN and CDR2 SYDVKM. Trimming cost V 2 bases and J 6 bases; bases outside gene matches: 12.

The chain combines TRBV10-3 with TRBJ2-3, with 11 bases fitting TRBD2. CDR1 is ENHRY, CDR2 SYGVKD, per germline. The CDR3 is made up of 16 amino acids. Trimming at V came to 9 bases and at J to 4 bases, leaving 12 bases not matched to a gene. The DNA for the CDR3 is TGTGCCATTAATCAACCGGGACTAGCGGATCCAGATACGCAGTATTTT. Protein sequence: CAINQPGLADPDTQYF.

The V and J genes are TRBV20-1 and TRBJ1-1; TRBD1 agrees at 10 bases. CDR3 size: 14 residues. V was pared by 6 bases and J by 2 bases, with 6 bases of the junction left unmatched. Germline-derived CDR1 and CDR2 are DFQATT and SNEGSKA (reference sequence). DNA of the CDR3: TGCAGTGCCAGTAGGACAGGGGGTAACACTGAAGCTTTCTTT. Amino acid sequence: CSASRTGGNTEAFF.

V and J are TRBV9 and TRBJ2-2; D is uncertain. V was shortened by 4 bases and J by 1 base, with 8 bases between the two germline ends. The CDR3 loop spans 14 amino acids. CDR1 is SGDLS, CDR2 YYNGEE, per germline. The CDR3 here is CASSTDGNTGELFF. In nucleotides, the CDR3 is TGTGCCAGCAGCACGGACGGGAACACCGGGGAGCTGTTTTTT.

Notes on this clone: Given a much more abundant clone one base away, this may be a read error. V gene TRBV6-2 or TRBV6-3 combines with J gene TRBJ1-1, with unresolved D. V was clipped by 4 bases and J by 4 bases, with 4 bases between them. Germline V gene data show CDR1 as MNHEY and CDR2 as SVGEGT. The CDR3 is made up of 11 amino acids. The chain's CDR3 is CASSLSTEAFF. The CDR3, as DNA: TGTGCCAGCAGTTTATCCACTGAAGCTTTCTTT.

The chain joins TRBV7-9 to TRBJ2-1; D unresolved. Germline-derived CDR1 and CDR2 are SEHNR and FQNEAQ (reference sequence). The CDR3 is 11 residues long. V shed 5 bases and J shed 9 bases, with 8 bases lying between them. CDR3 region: CASSPPPEQFF. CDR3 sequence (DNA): TGTGCCAGCAGCCCGCCTCCTGAGCAGTTCTTC. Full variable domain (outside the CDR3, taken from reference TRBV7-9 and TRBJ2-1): DTGVSQNPRHKITKRGQNVTFRCDPISEHNRLYWYRQTLGQGPEFLTYFQNEAQLEKSRLLSDRFSAERPKGSFSTLEIQRTEQGDSAMYLCASSPPPEQFFGPGTRLTVL.

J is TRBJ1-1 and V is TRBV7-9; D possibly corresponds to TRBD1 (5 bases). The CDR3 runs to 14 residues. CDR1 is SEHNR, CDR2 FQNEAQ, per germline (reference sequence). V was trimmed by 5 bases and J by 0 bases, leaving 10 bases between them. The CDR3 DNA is TGTGCCAGCAGCCCAGACAGATTGAACACTGAAGCTTTCTTT. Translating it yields CASSPDRLNTEAFF.